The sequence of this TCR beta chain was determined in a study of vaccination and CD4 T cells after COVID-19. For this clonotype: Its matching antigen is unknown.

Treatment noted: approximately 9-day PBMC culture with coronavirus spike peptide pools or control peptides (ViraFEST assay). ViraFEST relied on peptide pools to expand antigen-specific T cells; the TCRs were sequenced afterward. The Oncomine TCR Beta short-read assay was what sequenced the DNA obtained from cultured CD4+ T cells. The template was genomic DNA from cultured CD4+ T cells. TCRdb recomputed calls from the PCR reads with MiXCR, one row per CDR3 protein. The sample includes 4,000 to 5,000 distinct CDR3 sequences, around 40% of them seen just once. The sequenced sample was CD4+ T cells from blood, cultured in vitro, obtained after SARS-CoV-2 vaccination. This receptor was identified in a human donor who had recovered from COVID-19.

The CDR3 sequence: CASSITSGRKDTQYF. CDR3 DNA: TGCGCCAGCAGCATAACTAGCGGGAGAAAGGATACGCAGTATTTT. The J gene is TRBJ2-3, the V gene TRBV10-1; TRBD2 agrees at 11 bases. This CDR3 region has 15 residues. Germline V gives CDR1 WNHNN, CDR2 SYGVQD (reference sequence). Trimming removed 6 bases from V and 6 bases from J; junction bases left unmatched: 8.